A selection of T cell receptor beta chains follows, all from one sample in a study of a mutant IDH1 vaccine in newly diagnosed glioma. The repertoire was sequenced with immunoSEQ multiplex PCR; TCRdb's copy has only in-frame clones and lacks some. Of 60,000 to 75,000 clones in the sample, roughly four fifths were seen once. For these TCRs, the target antigens are not known. The sequences come from PBMCs, collected from a glioma patient whose treatment included an IDH1 peptide vaccine. The receptors derive from a man under 40 with glioma. CDR3s include the opening cysteine and the closing phenylalanine or tryptophan. The order of the fields is D gene, clone size, V gene, J gene, CDR3 DNA, CDR3 protein. D genes are given only for firm matches. Clone size appears in some rows only: once, few, many, or a class for an expanded clone.

>.|.|TRBV6-1|TRBJ1-3
TGTGCCAGCAGTGGGGGATCAGAGGGGCGAAACACCATATATTTT
CASSGGSEGRNTIYF
>TRBD2|.|TRBV7-2|TRBJ2-7
TGTGCCAGCAGCTTAACTAGCGTGGACTACGAGCAGTACTTC
CASSLTSVDYEQYF
>TRBD1|.|TRBV28|TRBJ1-5
TGTGCCAGCAGTTCGACAGGGTCAGGTCAGCCCCAGCATTTT
CASSSTGSGQPQHF
>.|.|TRBV4-1|TRBJ2-2
TGCGCCAGCAGACCGGGGCAGGAGGATCCTCCCCGGGGAGCTGTTTTT
CASRPGQEDPPRGAVF
>TRBD1|.|TRBV28|TRBJ2-6
TGTGCCAGCAGCCGCATTACAGGGGGCGCAACAGGGGCCAACGTCCTGACTTTC
CASSRITGGATGANVLTF
>.|.|TRBV5-4|TRBJ2-7
TGTGCCAGCAGCCCACCTGGGGCTAGCTCCTACGAGCAGTACTTC
CASSPPGASSYEQYF
>TRBD1|.|TRBV4-2|TRBJ2-6
TGTGCCAGCAGCCAAGCGGGACAGGGGGTGGTCTCTGGGGCCAACGTCCTGACTTTC
CASSQAGQGVVSGANVLTF
>.|once|TRBV6-1|TRBJ2-3
TGTGCCAGCAGTGACGGGCCGGCTCTTAGCACAGATACGCAGTATTTT
CASSDGPALSTDTQYF
>.|.|TRBV11-2|TRBJ2-7
TGTGCCAGCAGCTTAGATACCCCGAATTACGAGCAGTACTTC
CASSLDTPNYEQYF
>.|.|TRBV7-2|TRBJ2-3
TGTGCCAGCAGCAGACTAGACTATACGCAGTATTTT
CASSRLDYTQYF
>TRBD1|.|TRBV27|TRBJ2-1
TGTGCCAGCAGTTTAGGGACAGGCTACAATGAGCAGTTCTTC
CASSLGTGYNEQFF
>TRBD1|.|TRBV11-2|TRBJ1-2
TGTGCCAGCAGCCTTGGGACAGGGAACGGCTACACCTTC
CASSLGTGNGYTF
>.|.|TRBV9|TRBJ2-5
TGTGCCAGCAGCGTAGAAGGCAGTTCAGTCCAAGAGACCCAGTACTTC
CASSVEGSSVQETQYF
>TRBD2|.|TRBV7-9|TRBJ2-7
TGTGCCAGCAGCCCCCGAGGAGCGGGGGGGACCTACGAGCAGTACTTC
CASSPRGAGGTYEQYF
>.|few|TRBV2|TRBJ1-5
TGTGCCAGCAGTGGAATCCCCTTCAATCAGCCCCAGCATTTT
CASSGIPFNQPQHF
>TRBD2|.|TRBV18|TRBJ2-6
TGTGCCAGCTGGGGAGGGAGCTCTGGGGCCAACGTCCTGACTTTC
CASWGGSSGANVLTF
>TRBD2|.|TRBV6-1|TRBJ2-1
TGTGCCAGCAGGGGAGCTAGCGGGTCGGAGGAGCAGTTCTTC
CASRGASGSEEQFF
>.|.|TRBV28|TRBJ1-2
TGTGCCAGCAGTTTGACTAGGGCGTCCTATGGCTACACCTTC
CASSLTRASYGYTF
>TRBD1|.|TRBV5-1|TRBJ1-1
TGCGCCAGCAGCCTATGGACAGGGGGAAACACTGAAGCTTTCTTT
CASSLWTGGNTEAFF
>.|once|TRBV7-9|TRBJ1-1
TGTGCCAGCAGCTTAGATATGAACACTGAAGCTTTCTTT
CASSLDMNTEAFF
>.|.|TRBV4-1|TRBJ1-1
TGCGCCAGCAGCTCACGAGAGGGCAGGGTGAGCACTGAAGCTTTCTTT
CASSSREGRVSTEAFF
>.|.|TRBV11-2|TRBJ1-4
TGTGCCAGCAGCTTAGGAGGGGCAACTAATGAAAAACTGTTTTTT
CASSLGGATNEKLFF
>.|few|TRBV27|TRBJ2-7
TGTGCCAGCAGCAACACCTACGAGCAGTACTTC
CASSNTYEQYF
>.|.|TRBV10-1|TRBJ2-5
TGCGCCAGCAGTTACCCGGGAGATGAGACCCAGTACTTC
CASSYPGDETQYF
>.|.|TRBV7-5|TRBJ2-7
TGTGTCAGAAGCTTCTCCGGACAGTCCTACGAGCAGTACTTC
CVRSFSGQSYEQYF
>TRBD1|.|TRBV7-9|TRBJ2-2
TGTGCCAGCAGCTTCGGACAGGGCATCTATGGGACCGGGGAGCTGTTTTTT
CASSFGQGIYGTGELFF
>.|.|TRBV15|TRBJ1-4
TGTGCCACCAGCAGAGATCGTGGAACTAATGAAAAACTGTTTTTT
CATSRDRGTNEKLFF
>TRBD1|.|TRBV10-3|TRBJ2-2
TGTGCCATCAGTGAGGGCAGGGGGTACACCGGGGAGCTGTTTTTT
CAISEGRGYTGELFF
>.|.|TRBV6-5|TRBJ1-1
TGTGCCAGCAGTTACTCTTCTGGCGGGGATAGAGCTTTCTTT
CASSYSSGGDRAFF
>.|.|TRBV27|TRBJ1-1
TGTGCCAGCAGTACAAACCAGGGGTACACTGAAGCTTTCTTT
CASSTNQGYTEAFF
>.|.|TRBV5-5|TRBJ1-6
TGTGCCAGCAGCTCCCGGGACGGTAACTATAATTCACCCCTCCACTTT
CASSSRDGNYNSPLHF